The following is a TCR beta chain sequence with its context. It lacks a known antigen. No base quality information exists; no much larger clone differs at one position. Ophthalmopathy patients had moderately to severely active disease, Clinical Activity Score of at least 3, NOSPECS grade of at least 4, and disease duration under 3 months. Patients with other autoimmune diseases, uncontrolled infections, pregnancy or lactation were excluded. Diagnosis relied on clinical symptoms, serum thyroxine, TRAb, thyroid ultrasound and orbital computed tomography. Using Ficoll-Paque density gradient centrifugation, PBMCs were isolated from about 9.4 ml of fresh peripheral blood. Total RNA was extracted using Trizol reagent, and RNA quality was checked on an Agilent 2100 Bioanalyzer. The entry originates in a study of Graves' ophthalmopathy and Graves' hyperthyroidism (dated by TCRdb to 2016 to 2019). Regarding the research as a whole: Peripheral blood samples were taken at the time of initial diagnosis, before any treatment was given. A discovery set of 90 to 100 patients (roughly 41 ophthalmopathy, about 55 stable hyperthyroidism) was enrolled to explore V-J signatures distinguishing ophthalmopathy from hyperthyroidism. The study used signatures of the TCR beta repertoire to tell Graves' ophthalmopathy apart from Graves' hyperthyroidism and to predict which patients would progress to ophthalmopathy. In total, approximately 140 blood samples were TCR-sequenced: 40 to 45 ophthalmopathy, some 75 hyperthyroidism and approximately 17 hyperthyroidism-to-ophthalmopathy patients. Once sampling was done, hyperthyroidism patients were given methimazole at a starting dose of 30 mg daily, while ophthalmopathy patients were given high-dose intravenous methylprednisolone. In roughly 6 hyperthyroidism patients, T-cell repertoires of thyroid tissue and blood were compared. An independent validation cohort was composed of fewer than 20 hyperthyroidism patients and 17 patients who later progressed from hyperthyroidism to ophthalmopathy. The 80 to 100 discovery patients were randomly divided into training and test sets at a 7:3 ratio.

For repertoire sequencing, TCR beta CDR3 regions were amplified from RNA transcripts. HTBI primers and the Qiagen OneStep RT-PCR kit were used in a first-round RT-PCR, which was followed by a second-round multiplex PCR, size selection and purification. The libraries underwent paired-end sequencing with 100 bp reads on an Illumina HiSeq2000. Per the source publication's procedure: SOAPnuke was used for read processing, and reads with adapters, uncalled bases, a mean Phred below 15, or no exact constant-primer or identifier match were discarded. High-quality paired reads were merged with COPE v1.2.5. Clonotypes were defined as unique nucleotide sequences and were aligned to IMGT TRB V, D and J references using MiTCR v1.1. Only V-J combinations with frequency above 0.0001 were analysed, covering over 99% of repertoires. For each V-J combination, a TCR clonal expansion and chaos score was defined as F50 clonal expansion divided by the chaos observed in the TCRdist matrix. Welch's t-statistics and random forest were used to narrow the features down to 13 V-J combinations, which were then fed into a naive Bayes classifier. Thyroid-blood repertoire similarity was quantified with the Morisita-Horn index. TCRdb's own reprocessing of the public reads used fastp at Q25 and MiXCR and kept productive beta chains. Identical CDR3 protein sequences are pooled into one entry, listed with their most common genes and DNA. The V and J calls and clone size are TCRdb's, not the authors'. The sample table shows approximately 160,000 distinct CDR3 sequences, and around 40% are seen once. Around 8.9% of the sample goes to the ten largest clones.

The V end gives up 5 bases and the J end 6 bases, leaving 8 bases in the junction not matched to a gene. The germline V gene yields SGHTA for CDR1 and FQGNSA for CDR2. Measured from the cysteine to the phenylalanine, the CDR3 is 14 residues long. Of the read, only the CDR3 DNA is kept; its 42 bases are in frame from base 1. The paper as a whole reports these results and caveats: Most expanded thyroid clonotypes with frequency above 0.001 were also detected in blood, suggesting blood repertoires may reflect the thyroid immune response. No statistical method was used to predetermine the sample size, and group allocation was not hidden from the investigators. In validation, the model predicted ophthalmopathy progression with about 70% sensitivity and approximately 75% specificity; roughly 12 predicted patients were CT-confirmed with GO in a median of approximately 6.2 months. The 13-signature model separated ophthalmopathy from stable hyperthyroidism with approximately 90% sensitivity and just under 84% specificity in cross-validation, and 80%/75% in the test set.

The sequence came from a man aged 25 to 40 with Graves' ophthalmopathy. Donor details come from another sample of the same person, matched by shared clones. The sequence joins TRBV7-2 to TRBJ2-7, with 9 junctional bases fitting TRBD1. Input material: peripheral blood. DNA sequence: TGTGCCAGCAGCATTACAGGGGGCGCTTTCGAGCAGTACTTC. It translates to CASSITGGAFEQYF.